The clone carrying this T cell receptor beta chain was counted ten times or more. The antigen is undetermined. This sample was included in a study of CD8 T cells in ankylosing spondylitis. Overall study findings and caveats: Seven to nine highly homologous variants made up a TCR beta motif, and this motif appeared characteristic of ankylosing spondylitis blood. It was reported that disease-linked clones were significantly enriched in matched ankylosing spondylitis synovial fluid.

There are 16 residues in the CDR3. The V gene's germline CDR1 is SQVTM and CDR2 ANQGSEA. Trimming removed 6 bases at V and 4 bases at J, with 22 bases between. TCRdb re-called the 5' RACE reads through MiXCR, storing one row per CDR3 protein. Here the sample spans about 220,000 distinct CDR3 sequences, about 7.3% being singletons. This TCR derives from a male donor with ankylosing spondylitis. J is TRBJ2-4 and V is TRBV29-1, with D perhaps assigned TRBD1 or TRBD2 (6 bases each). Input material: blood, either unsorted or a sorted T cell fraction (not recorded which). CDR3 bases: TGCAGCGTCCGAGGGGGTTGGGGGGCGTTTAAAAACATTCAGTACTTC. Its translation is CSVRGGWGAFKNIQYF. The whole variable domain, filled in from reference TRBV29-1 and TRBJ2-4, reads SAVISQKPSRDICQRGTSLTIQCQVDSQVTMMFWYRQQPGQSLTLIATANQGSEATYESGFVIDKFPISRPNLTFSTLTVSNMSPEDSSIYLCSVRGGWGAFKNIQYFGAGTRLSVL.